Here is one T cell receptor beta chain with its context. Antigen: not known. This record comes from a study of cytomegalovirus exposure and HLA in healthy donors. Study-level findings and limits: Researchers reported in a later analysis that a missense DCLRE1C variant was tied to TCR beta V- and J-gene trimming. There were some public TCRs occurring in many donors, but most TCR sequences were rare.

Both 60 Vbeta primers and 13 Jbeta primers went into the PCR. Assay: immunoSEQ multiplex PCR; the TCRdb copy retains only in-frame clones and omits some. This sample has 83,000 or so clones, with about 80% found just once. Sequencing was done on a sample of PBMCs. This TCR was recovered from a man aged 30 to 45 in good health and CMV-seropositive.

The CDR3 DNA reads TGCGCCAGCAGCCAAAGGACAGGGTTTGTCTATGGCTACACCTTC. Its protein is CASSQRTGFVYGYTF. This chain links TRBV5-1 with TRBJ1-2, with TRBD1 matching 8 bases. V was clipped by 4 bases and J by 4 bases; unmatched bases: 9. The CDR3 runs to 15 residues. The germline gives CDR1 SGHRS, CDR2 YFSETQ.